The entry that follows covers one T cell receptor beta chain sequence. Its antigen is currently unknown. The sample belongs to a study of T cell responses to AZD1222 COVID-19 vaccine. As for the study in general: Pooled in the analysis were second doses at about 4 or about 12 weeks.

General study results and limits: The study found vaccine-associated CD4 TCRs spanning spike, dominant at 160-218 and 743-854. Of spike-specific TCRs, nearly half reportedly target regions left unmutated in variants.

Libraries were prepared by immunoSEQ multiplex PCR; TCRdb keeps only in-frame clonotypes and omits some of them. This sample yields about 100,000 clones, of which roughly 83% are seen a single time; approximately 15% belongs to the top ten. This CDR3 contains 12 residues. Trimming left V 0 bases short and J 5 bases short, with 5 bases between. Germline CDR1 reads SGDLS; CDR2 reads YYNGEE. This sequence was found in an adult in good health. The genes are TRBV9 and TRBJ1-2; D ambiguous. The specimen comprised peripheral blood, sampled on day 0 of AZD1222 vaccination. CDR3 region: CASSVVGYGYTF. The CDR3 DNA reads as TGTGCCAGCAGCGTAGTGGGTTATGGCTACACCTTC. The whole variable domain, filled in from reference TRBV9 and TRBJ1-2, reads DSGVTQTPKHLITATGQRVTLRCSPRSGDLSVYWYQQSLDQGLQFLIQYYNGEERAKGNILERFSAQQFPDLHSELNLSSLELGDSALYFCASSVVGYGYTFGSGTRLTVV.